This T cell receptor (beta chain) originates from a study of blood T cell repertoires in COVID-19. Turning to the study itself: The analysed material was cDNA or gDNA that came from T cells, B-cell-depleted T cells, or PBMCs.

Trimming shortened V by 2 bases and J by 4 bases, and 17 bases separated the two germline ends. The CDR3 has 17 amino acids. The V gene's germline CDR1 is LGHDT and CDR2 YNNKEL (reference sequence). Participants spanned ages about 18 to 100 years and resided in over 20 US areas. Sequencing was performed with immunoSEQ multiplex PCR; in TCRdb, only in-frame clones are kept and a portion is missing. The sample holds under 200,000 clones; about 85% are singletons and the top ten take 8%. The chain couples TRBV3-1 (or the pseudogene TRBV3-2) to TRBJ2-2; no definite D call. The source is a woman aged 45-59 years who had recovered from COVID-19. The sequenced sample consisted of PBMCs or T cells enriched from blood (not recorded which). The CDR3 loop reads CASSQNRPVQATGELFF. The CDR3 bases are TGTGCCAGCAGCCAAAATAGGCCCGTCCAGGCCACCGGGGAGCTGTTTTTT.